These T cell receptor beta chains were read from a single sample in a study of regulatory T cells in long-lasting Graves disease. TCRdb processed the multiplex PCR reads anew with MiXCR; each CDR3 protein has one entry. The sample records fewer than 500,000 distinct CDR3 sequences, roughly 17% being singletons. A further study also used this sample, focusing on T cells in Graves' hyperthyroidism and ophthalmopathy.

The sample was peripheral blood mononuclear cells (PBMCs), taken at new diagnosis, from a patient treated with antithyroid drugs. Source of these receptors: a middle-aged man with Graves disease. The CDR3 runs from the conserved cysteine through the conserved F or W. D genes are given only for firm matches. The size field is filled for only some rows; it gives once, few, many or a size class.

CDR3aa,v_gene,abundance,j_gene,d_gene
CASSLAGGLAYEQYF,TRBV7-9,many,TRBJ2-7,-
CATSDLIPRLADYYEQYF,TRBV24-1,few,TRBJ2-7,TRBD2
CASSRGIHNEQFF,TRBV2,many,TRBJ2-1,-
CASSETSFHEQFF,TRBV2,many,TRBJ2-1,-
CASSTGGQRLFF,TRBV19,many,TRBJ1-4,-
CASSYYRDAAFF,TRBV11-2,many,TRBJ1-1,-
CATSLDSSYEQYF,TRBV24-1,many,TRBJ2-7,-
CASSSNRETQYF,TRBV2,few,TRBJ2-5,-
CASSYQRNPSGSVYNEQFF,TRBV6-5,few,TRBJ2-1,TRBD2
CSARERQGWSDTQYF,TRBV20-1,-,TRBJ2-3,TRBD1
CASSRQGDRETQYF,TRBV7-2,few,TRBJ2-5,TRBD1
CASSQELGTPYEQYF,TRBV3-1,many,TRBJ2-7,-
CASSLGASGRANEQFF,TRBV11-3,many,TRBJ2-1,TRBD2
CASKPAGVGETQYF,TRBV6-2/TRBV6-3,-,-,TRBD2
CASSEPQNTEAFF,TRBV6-1,many,TRBJ1-1,-
CSVDSYSAYGYTF,TRBV29-1,-,TRBJ1-2,-
CASSFGRFTEAFF,TRBV28,few,TRBJ1-1,-
CASSESLRFEQETQYF,TRBV10-1,few,TRBJ2-5,-
CASSLAVTASTGELFF,TRBV5-1,many,TRBJ2-2,-
CASSLTGVTYEQYF,TRBV12-3/TRBV12-4,-,TRBJ2-7,TRBD1
CSVESGPGETQYF,TRBV29-1,-,TRBJ2-5,-
CASSYLGRPSQETQYF,TRBV6-5,many,TRBJ2-5,-
CASSPTPDRGLQSGELFF,TRBV5-1,-,TRBJ2-2,TRBD1
CASSYKGTVLYEQYF,TRBV6-5,many,TRBJ2-7,-
CATSRGALETQYF,TRBV15,-,TRBJ2-5,-
CASKGRQGSNTGELFF,TRBV6-2/TRBV6-3,many,TRBJ2-2,TRBD1
CASSFSTDTQYF,TRBV7-3,many,TRBJ2-3,-
CASSFFPGAPDLSYNEQFF,TRBV28,many,TRBJ2-1,-
CASSEAPRSRNQPQHF,TRBV6-2/TRBV6-3,-,TRBJ1-5,-
CASSLLVQVPTDTQYF,TRBV13,-,TRBJ2-3,-
CASTLLQGVGGYTF,TRBV3-1,few,TRBJ1-2,TRBD1
CASSYHFGTDEYEQYF,TRBV6-5,many,TRBJ2-7,-
CASSPREPYEQYF,TRBV18,many,TRBJ2-7,-
CASRPLQGRTDTQYF,TRBV12-3/TRBV12-4,few,TRBJ2-3,-
CASSENGYGTEAFF,TRBV2,many,TRBJ1-1,-
CASREQGRSYNEQFF,TRBV11-2,many,TRBJ2-1,-
CASSLGTGANLNYGYTF,TRBV5-1,many,TRBJ1-2,TRBD1
CATSSKRGTNEKLFF,TRBV15,-,TRBJ1-4,-
CASSQHPHYEQFF,TRBV7-9,many,TRBJ2-1,-
CASSWDRLETQYF,TRBV5-5,many,TRBJ2-5,TRBD1
CASSLRRQGAASGANVLTF,TRBV11-2,few,TRBJ2-6,TRBD1
CASTHLATSSYEQYF,TRBV6-1,many,TRBJ2-7,-
CASSPRQSPDTQYF,TRBV18,-,TRBJ2-3,-
CATSFGSEETQYF,TRBV25-1,-,TRBJ2-5,-
CASSLMIGGRDEQYF,TRBV11-2,many,TRBJ2-7,-
CASSTQAGTGDDEQYF,TRBV19,few,TRBJ2-7,TRBD1
CASGPAGGGLETQYF,TRBV6-4,-,TRBJ2-5,TRBD2
CASSPAGLAAYEQYF,TRBV11-2,many,TRBJ2-7,TRBD2
CSASRDTGYQETQYF,TRBV20-1,many,TRBJ2-5,-
CASSRRREQFF,TRBV12-3/TRBV12-4,many,TRBJ2-1,-
CASSSGTSGEETQYF,TRBV28,many,TRBJ2-5,TRBD2